This record concerns one T cell receptor beta chain sequence. The data belong to a study of Graves' ophthalmopathy and Graves' hyperthyroidism. The trim removed 5 bases at V and 2 bases at J, leaving 4 bases unmatched. CDR1 is MNHNS and CDR2 is SASEGT in the germline V gene. This CDR3 has 15 amino acids. In this cohort, patients with other autoimmune diseases, uncontrolled infections, pregnancy or lactation were excluded. TCR beta CDR3 amplification used RNA transcripts. Second-round multiplex PCR came after first-round RT-PCR with HTBI primers. TCRdb redid the calling of the multiplex PCR reads with MiXCR, one entry per CDR3 protein. The table records some 160,000 distinct CDR3 sequences, 35% to 50% of them present only once.

The sequence came from a young man with Graves' ophthalmopathy. Sequences were obtained from peripheral blood. This chain connects TRBV6-1 to TRBJ2-5; 11 positions agree with TRBD2. This chain's CDR3 is CASSRGLADQETQYF. CDR3 DNA: TGTGCCAGCAGTAGGGGACTAGCGGATCAAGAGACCCAGTACTTC.